This T cell receptor beta chain was obtained from a study of shared clonotypes between healthy human individuals. In the study overall: The study drew on a couple of women and three men aged 18 to 49 as donors. General study findings and limits: Estimated richness values were generally larger in naive subsets than in memory subsets.

The run depth of the assay was deep. Method: immunoSEQ multiplex PCR; TCRdb's copy keeps in-frame clones and lacks some. Among roughly 530,000 clones listed, around 96% were seen once. Concerning this clone itself: What it binds is unknown.

Per the germline V gene, CDR1 is SGHNT and CDR2 is YYREEE (reference sequence). The CDR3 runs 16 residues. The V end was cut by 2 bases, the J end by 2 bases, with 17 bases between. Sequenced material: naive CD4+ T cells sorted from blood. Subset in this sample: CD45RA+ positively selected. The receptor was isolated from a woman aged 25 to 39 in good health. The rearrangement links TRBV5-4 to TRBJ2-7; no clear D gene. CDR3 residues: CASSLLGHSRTYEQYF. CDR3 nucleotide sequence: TGTGCCAGCAGCTTATTAGGTCACTCTCGAACCTACGAGCAGTACTTC.